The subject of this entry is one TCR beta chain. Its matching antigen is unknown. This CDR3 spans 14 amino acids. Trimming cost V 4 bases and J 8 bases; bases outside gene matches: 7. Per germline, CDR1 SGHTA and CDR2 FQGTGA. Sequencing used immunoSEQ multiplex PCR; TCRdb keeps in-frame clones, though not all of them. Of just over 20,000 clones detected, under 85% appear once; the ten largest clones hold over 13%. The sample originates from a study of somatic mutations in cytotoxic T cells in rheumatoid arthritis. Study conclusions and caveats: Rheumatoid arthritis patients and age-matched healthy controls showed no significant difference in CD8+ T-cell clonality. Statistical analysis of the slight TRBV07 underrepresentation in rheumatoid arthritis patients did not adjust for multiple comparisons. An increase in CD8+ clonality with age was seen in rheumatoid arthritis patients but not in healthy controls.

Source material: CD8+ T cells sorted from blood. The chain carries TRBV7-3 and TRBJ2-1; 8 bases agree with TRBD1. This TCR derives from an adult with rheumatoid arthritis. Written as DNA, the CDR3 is TGTGCCAGCAGCTCCCCGGACAGGGAGGATGAGCAGTTCTTC. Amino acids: CASSSPDREDEQFF.